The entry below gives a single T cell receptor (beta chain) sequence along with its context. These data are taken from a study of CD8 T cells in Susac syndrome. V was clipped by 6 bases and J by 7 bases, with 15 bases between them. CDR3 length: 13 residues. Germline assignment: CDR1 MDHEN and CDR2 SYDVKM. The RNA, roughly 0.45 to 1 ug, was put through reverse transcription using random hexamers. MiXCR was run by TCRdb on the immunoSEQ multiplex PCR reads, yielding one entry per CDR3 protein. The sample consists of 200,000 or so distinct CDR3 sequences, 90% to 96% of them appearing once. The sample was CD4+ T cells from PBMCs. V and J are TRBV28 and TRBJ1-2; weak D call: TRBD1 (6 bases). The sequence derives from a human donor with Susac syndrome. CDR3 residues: CASRSTGDRGYTF. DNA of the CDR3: TGTGCCAGCAGGTCGACAGGCGACCGTGGCTACACCTTC.